This T cell receptor beta chain was profiled in a study of Graves' ophthalmopathy and Graves' hyperthyroidism. Study-wide context: Hyperthyroidism is called stable when no ophthalmopathy develops within 18 months of follow-up.

This clonotype was seen a handful of times. Antigen specificity is unknown. General study results and limits: Blood also harbored most expanded thyroid clonotypes above 0.001 frequency.

Clinical symptoms, serum thyroxine, TRAb, thyroid ultrasound and orbital computed tomography determined diagnosis. Amplification of the TCR beta CDR3 regions used RNA transcripts (as template). The authors performed first-round RT-PCR with HTBI primers and then a second-round multiplex PCR. TCRdb itself ran the multiplex PCR reads through MiXCR, one entry per CDR3 protein. The sample includes around 1.1 million distinct CDR3 sequences, 35% to 40% of them seen just once. CDR1 is KGHDR and CDR2 is SFDVKD in the germline V gene. CDR3 size: 16 residues. V was clipped by 5 bases and J by 5 bases; unmatched bases: 12.

This receptor was identified in an adult man with Graves' hyperthyroidism. The chain recombines TRBV24-1 with TRBJ2-5; 8 nucleotides line up with TRBD1. The sequenced material came from peripheral blood or thyroid tissue (not recorded which). Here the CDR3 reads CATSAVGRGLFETQYF. The CDR3 nucleotides read TGTGCCACCAGTGCCGTCGGCAGGGGGCTATTTGAGACCCAGTACTTC.